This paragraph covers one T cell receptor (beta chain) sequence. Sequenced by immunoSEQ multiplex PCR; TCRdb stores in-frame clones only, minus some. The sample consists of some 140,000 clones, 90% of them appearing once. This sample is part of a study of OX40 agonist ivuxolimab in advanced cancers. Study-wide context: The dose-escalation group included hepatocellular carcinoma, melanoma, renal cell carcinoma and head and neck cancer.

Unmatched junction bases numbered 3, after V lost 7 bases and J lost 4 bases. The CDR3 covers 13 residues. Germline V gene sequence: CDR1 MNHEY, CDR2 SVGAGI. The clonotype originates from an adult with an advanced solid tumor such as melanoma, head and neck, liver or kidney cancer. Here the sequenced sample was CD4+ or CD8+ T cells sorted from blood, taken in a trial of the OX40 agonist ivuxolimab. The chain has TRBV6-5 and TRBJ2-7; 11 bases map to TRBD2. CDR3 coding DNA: TGTGCCAGCACCGGGACTAGCGGTTACGAGCAGTACTTC. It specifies CASTGTSGYEQYF.